Listed below are T cell receptor beta chains from one sample, sequenced in a study of blood T cell repertoires in COVID-19. TCRdb keeps only in-frame clones here, not all; method: immunoSEQ multiplex PCR. The table shows some 160,000 clones, with 80% to 90% occurring only once. Sequencing was carried out using peripheral blood. All receptors derive from a woman aged 65 to 85 who had recovered from COVID-19. CDR3s include the opening cysteine and the closing phenylalanine or tryptophan. A D gene is named only where the DNA matches it firmly. Not every row has a clone size; where given, it reads once, few, many or a size class.

J gene: TRBJ1-2; V gene: TRBV6-1; clone size: -; D gene: -; CDR3 length: 13; CDR3 DNA: TGTGCCAGCAGTGAAGGGCTAGGGAGTGGCTACACCTTC; CDR3 protein: CASSEGLGSGYTF
J gene: TRBJ1-2; V gene: TRBV6-2/TRBV6-3; clone size: -; D gene: -; CDR3 length: 13; CDR3 DNA: TGTGCCAGCAGTTACTCCGGGAACGGAGGCTACACCTTC; CDR3 protein: CASSYSGNGGYTF
J gene: TRBJ1-1; V gene: TRBV7-2; clone size: -; D gene: -; CDR3 length: 12; CDR3 DNA: TGTGCCAGCAGCTTTCCCTACACTGAAGCTTTCTTT; CDR3 protein: CASSFPYTEAFF
J gene: TRBJ2-7; V gene: TRBV28; clone size: -; D gene: TRBD2; CDR3 length: 14; CDR3 DNA: TGTGCCAGCCGTAGGCCAGGGACTAGCGGAGAGCAGTACTTC; CDR3 protein: CASRRPGTSGEQYF
J gene: TRBJ2-3; V gene: TRBV28; clone size: -; D gene: -; CDR3 length: 14; CDR3 DNA: TGTGCCAGCCGAGGGGCTAGCGGCACAGATACGCAGTATTTT; CDR3 protein: CASRGASGTDTQYF
J gene: TRBJ1-2; V gene: TRBV7-3; clone size: -; D gene: TRBD1; CDR3 length: 13; CDR3 DNA: TGTGCCAGCAGCCGCGGACAGGGGGAAGGCTACACCTTC; CDR3 protein: CASSRGQGEGYTF
J gene: TRBJ1-1; V gene: TRBV29-1; clone size: -; D gene: -; CDR3 length: 11; CDR3 DNA: TGCAGCGTTGAACCGGGACAAGAAGCTTTCTTT; CDR3 protein: CSVEPGQEAFF
J gene: TRBJ2-7; V gene: TRBV10-3; clone size: -; D gene: TRBD1; CDR3 length: 14; CDR3 DNA: TGTGCCATCAGCGACAGGGGGGTCTCCTACGAGCAGTACTTC; CDR3 protein: CAISDRGVSYEQYF
J gene: TRBJ1-5; V gene: TRBV3-1/TRBV3-2; clone size: -; D gene: TRBD1; CDR3 length: 20; CDR3 DNA: TGTGCCAGCAGCCAATCCAAACCCCGACCGGGACAGGGGGCTCCCCAGCCCCAGCATTTT; CDR3 protein: CASSQSKPRPGQGAPQPQHF
J gene: TRBJ2-6; V gene: TRBV19; clone size: -; D gene: TRBD2; CDR3 length: 17; CDR3 DNA: TGTGCCAGTAGTAAATGGTCTGGGGAGGGCCTGGCCAACGTCCTGACTTTC; CDR3 protein: CASSKWSGEGLANVLTF
J gene: TRBJ2-7; V gene: TRBV4-1; clone size: -; D gene: TRBD2; CDR3 length: 16; CDR3 DNA: TGCGCCAGCAGCCGACTAGCGGGAAGGACCTCCTACGAGCAGTACTTC; CDR3 protein: CASSRLAGRTSYEQYF
J gene: TRBJ1-1; V gene: TRBV6-5; clone size: -; D gene: -; CDR3 length: 14; CDR3 DNA: TGTGCCAGCGGACGGGGTGGACCGAACACTGAAGCTTTCTTT; CDR3 protein: CASGRGGPNTEAFF
J gene: TRBJ2-2; V gene: TRBV11-3; clone size: few; D gene: -; CDR3 length: 15; CDR3 DNA: TGTGCCAGCAGCGCGCGCAGGGGGAACACCGGGGAGCTGTTTTTT; CDR3 protein: CASSARRGNTGELFF
J gene: TRBJ1-5; V gene: TRBV7-6; clone size: -; D gene: -; CDR3 length: 16; CDR3 DNA: TGTGCCAGCAGCTTAGCGCCCGGGGTACAGCCTCAGCCCCAGCATTTT; CDR3 protein: CASSLAPGVQPQPQHF
J gene: TRBJ2-3; V gene: TRBV28; clone size: -; D gene: TRBD2; CDR3 length: 17; CDR3 DNA: TGTGCCAGCAGTTTATGGGGGGCGGGAGGGGTCGCAGATACGCAGTATTTT; CDR3 protein: CASSLWGAGGVADTQYF
J gene: TRBJ2-1; V gene: TRBV29-1; clone size: once; D gene: TRBD2; CDR3 length: 19; CDR3 DNA: TGCAGCGTTACCCGGACAGCGGGAGCGGGAGCCCCTAGGGACAATGAGCAGTTCTTC; CDR3 protein: CSVTRTAGAGAPRDNEQFF
J gene: TRBJ1-1; V gene: TRBV4-1; clone size: -; D gene: -; CDR3 length: 14; CDR3 DNA: TGCGCCAGCAGCCAAGTTGGGACACACACTGAAGCTTTCTTT; CDR3 protein: CASSQVGTHTEAFF
J gene: TRBJ2-7; V gene: TRBV3-1/TRBV3-2; clone size: few; D gene: TRBD2; CDR3 length: 14; CDR3 DNA: TGTGCCACCGGGGGCCTAGCGGGAGCAACCGAGCAGTACTTC; CDR3 protein: CATGGLAGATEQYF
J gene: TRBJ2-5; V gene: TRBV4-1; clone size: -; D gene: TRBD2; CDR3 length: 15; CDR3 DNA: TGCGCCAGCAAAGACCCGATGGCTAGCGGAGAGACCCAGTACTTC; CDR3 protein: CASKDPMASGETQYF
J gene: TRBJ1-5; V gene: TRBV19; clone size: -; D gene: -; CDR3 length: 13; CDR3 DNA: TGTGCCCACAGCCGGGGGGTCGATCAGCCCCAGCATTTT; CDR3 protein: CAHSRGVDQPQHF
J gene: TRBJ2-7; V gene: TRBV27; clone size: -; D gene: -; CDR3 length: 15; CDR3 DNA: TGTGCCAGCAGTTTATGGGGTAGGGGTGTACACGAGCAGTACTTC; CDR3 protein: CASSLWGRGVHEQYF
J gene: TRBJ1-5; V gene: TRBV30; clone size: -; D gene: -; CDR3 length: 13; CDR3 DNA: TGTGCCTGGAGTGGGAGGACTGATCAGCCCCAGCATTTT; CDR3 protein: CAWSGRTDQPQHF
J gene: TRBJ2-7; V gene: TRBV18; clone size: -; D gene: -; CDR3 length: 15; CDR3 DNA: TGTGCCAGCTCGCCAGACAGGCAGTCGGGCTACGAGCAGTACTTC; CDR3 protein: CASSPDRQSGYEQYF
J gene: TRBJ2-5; V gene: TRBV5-6; clone size: -; D gene: TRBD2; CDR3 length: 15; CDR3 DNA: TGTGCCAGCAGCGTCCGTCTAGCGGGAGGGGAGACCCAGTACTTC; CDR3 protein: CASSVRLAGGETQYF
J gene: TRBJ2-5; V gene: TRBV4-2; clone size: -; D gene: -; CDR3 length: 15; CDR3 DNA: TGTGCCAGCAGCCAAGGGCGGATGGGCGGGGAGACCCAGTACTTC; CDR3 protein: CASSQGRMGGETQYF
J gene: TRBJ2-3; V gene: TRBV5-1; clone size: -; D gene: -; CDR3 length: 12; CDR3 DNA: TGCGCCAGCAGCCCACCCGGGGATACGCAGTATTTT; CDR3 protein: CASSPPGDTQYF
J gene: TRBJ1-4; V gene: TRBV2; clone size: -; D gene: -; CDR3 length: 14; CDR3 DNA: TGTGCCAGCAAGGGAGGGACCCTTAATGAAAAACTGTTTTTT; CDR3 protein: CASKGGTLNEKLFF
J gene: TRBJ1-5; V gene: TRBV7-9; clone size: -; D gene: TRBD1; CDR3 length: 16; CDR3 DNA: TGTGCCAGCAGCCCTTACGGAGGAGGGGGCCATCAGCCCCAGCATTTT; CDR3 protein: CASSPYGGGGHQPQHF
J gene: TRBJ2-3; V gene: TRBV28; clone size: -; D gene: -; CDR3 length: 17; CDR3 DNA: TGTGCCAGCAGCACCCCAGGGGGCGGGAGCCCCCCAGATACGCAGTATTTT; CDR3 protein: CASSTPGGGSPPDTQYF
J gene: TRBJ2-1; V gene: TRBV2; clone size: -; D gene: -; CDR3 length: 16; CDR3 DNA: TGTGCCAGCAGCGGGCCGTGGCTAGCCTCCTACAATGAGCAGTTCTTC; CDR3 protein: CASSGPWLASYNEQFF